This is a list of T cell receptor beta chains from one sample in a study of spatial heterogeneity in lung cancer. TCRdb analysed the 5' RACE reads with MiXCR anew, one entry per CDR3 protein. Here the sample spans 95,000 or so distinct CDR3 sequences, approximately 8.6% being singletons. The material sequenced was PBMCs, taken at surgery. Source of these receptors: a male donor with early-stage non-small cell lung cancer. CDR3s include the opening cysteine and the closing phenylalanine or tryptophan. The order of the fields is V gene, J gene, D gene, clone size, CDR3 DNA, CDR3 protein. A D gene is named only where the DNA matches it firmly. Rows may omit the clone size; those that give it use once, few, many or a size class.

v_call: TRBV4-1
j_call: TRBJ1-1
d_call: .
clone_size: .
cdr3_nt: TGCGCCAGCAGCTTATCGACAGGTTTTAGGAACACTGAAGCTTTCTTT
cdr3_aa: CASSLSTGFRNTEAFF

v_call: TRBV4-3
j_call: TRBJ2-7
d_call: TRBD2
clone_size: few
cdr3_nt: TGCGCCAGCAGCGCCCGTATAGCGGGGGGGCTCGACGAGCAGTACTTC
cdr3_aa: CASSARIAGGLDEQYF

v_call: TRBV7-2
j_call: TRBJ2-7
d_call: TRBD1
clone_size: few
cdr3_nt: TGTGCCAGCAGCTTAGACGGGACAGGGACATACTACGAGCAGTACTTC
cdr3_aa: CASSLDGTGTYYEQYF

v_call: TRBV20-1
j_call: TRBJ2-3
d_call: .
clone_size: few
cdr3_nt: TGCAGTGTTGTTAGCGGAGTGGATACGCAGTATTTT
cdr3_aa: CSVVSGVDTQYF

v_call: TRBV29-1
j_call: TRBJ2-3
d_call: .
clone_size: many
cdr3_nt: TGCAGCGTTATCGTGGGGGGCACAGATACGCAGTATTTT
cdr3_aa: CSVIVGGTDTQYF

v_call: TRBV14
j_call: TRBJ2-1
d_call: .
clone_size: many
cdr3_nt: TGTGCCAGCAGCCAAGCGGTCCTCCCCTGTTTC
cdr3_aa: CASSQAVLPCF

v_call: TRBV29-1
j_call: TRBJ2-3
d_call: TRBD2
clone_size: few
cdr3_nt: TGCAGCGTTGGAGCAGCGGGAGTGGCAGATACGCAGTATTTT
cdr3_aa: CSVGAAGVADTQYF

v_call: TRBV7-3
j_call: TRBJ2-3
d_call: .
clone_size: .
cdr3_nt: TGTGCCAGCGGCAAAAGAGGGGGGCAAAAAGATACGCAGTATTTT
cdr3_aa: CASGKRGGQKDTQYF

v_call: TRBV14
j_call: TRBJ2-7
d_call: TRBD2
clone_size: .
cdr3_nt: TGTGCCAGCAGCCACCTACCCGGGACTAGCAGTTACGAGCAGTACTTC
cdr3_aa: CASSHLPGTSSYEQYF

v_call: TRBV7-9
j_call: TRBJ2-3
d_call: .
clone_size: .
cdr3_nt: TGTGCCAGCAGCTTAGCGGGGGTAGCAGATACGCAGTATTTT
cdr3_aa: CASSLAGVADTQYF

v_call: TRBV6-5
j_call: TRBJ1-4
d_call: .
clone_size: many
cdr3_nt: TGTGCCAGCAGTTACTCGGGGACGGCTAATGAAAAACTGTTTTTT
cdr3_aa: CASSYSGTANEKLFF

v_call: TRBV7-8
j_call: TRBJ1-1
d_call: TRBD1
clone_size: many
cdr3_nt: TGTGCCAGCAGCTCGACCCTAGTGGGCAGGGGGAAAACTGAAGCTTTCTTT
cdr3_aa: CASSSTLVGRGKTEAFF

v_call: TRBV29-1
j_call: TRBJ2-7
d_call: .
clone_size: many
cdr3_nt: TGCAGCGCCTCCCACGAGCAGTACTTC
cdr3_aa: CSASHEQYF

v_call: TRBV4-2
j_call: TRBJ2-7
d_call: TRBD2
clone_size: .
cdr3_nt: TGTGCCAGCAGCCAGCAGCCTAGCGGGGGAACCGCGTACGAGCAGTACTTC
cdr3_aa: CASSQQPSGGTAYEQYF

v_call: TRBV20-1
j_call: TRBJ2-5
d_call: .
clone_size: many
cdr3_nt: TGCAGTGCTTACCCTCGAGGGGCAGAGACCCAGTACTTC
cdr3_aa: CSAYPRGAETQYF

v_call: TRBV5-1
j_call: TRBJ2-2
d_call: TRBD2
clone_size: .
cdr3_nt: TGCGCCAGCAGCCCCGAACCGGGAGGGGCCGGGGAGCTGTTTTTT
cdr3_aa: CASSPEPGGAGELFF

v_call: TRBV2
j_call: TRBJ1-2
d_call: .
clone_size: few
cdr3_nt: TGTGCCAGCTCGACGGACTCGTATGGCTACACCTTC
cdr3_aa: CASSTDSYGYTF

v_call: TRBV2
j_call: TRBJ1-1
d_call: .
clone_size: few
cdr3_nt: TGTGCCAGCAGTGTAAAGGTGAAGACTGAAGCTTTCTTT
cdr3_aa: CASSVKVKTEAFF

v_call: TRBV25-1
j_call: TRBJ2-2
d_call: TRBD1
clone_size: .
cdr3_nt: TGTGCCAGCAGTGATCTAGACAGGGGGCTTGCCGGGGAGCTGTTTTTT
cdr3_aa: CASSDLDRGLAGELFF